This entry lists 25 T cell receptor beta chains sequenced from one sample in a study of cytomegalovirus exposure and HLA in healthy donors. Primers included in the PCR were 60 Vbeta and 13 Jbeta primers. The protocol was immunoSEQ multiplex PCR, while the TCRdb copy is restricted to in-frame clones and leaves out a portion. The profile shows roughly 160,000 clones, roughly 79% of them singletons. Sequencing was carried out using PBMCs. The origin of the receptors is a woman in her forties or fifties in good health and CMV-seronegative.

The CDR3 is CASSSPKGGGAYEQYF. The CDR3 DNA reads TGTGCCAGCAGCTCCCCCAAAGGCGGGGGGGCATATGAGCAGTACTTC. The chain joins TRBV7-2 to TRBJ2-7; 9 nucleotides align to TRBD2. The germline V gene has CDR1 SGHTA and CDR2 FQGNSA. The CDR3 covers 16 residues. V lost 4 bases and J lost 7; bases outside the gene matches: 14.

This chain joins TRBV7-9 and TRBJ2-1; D possibly corresponds to TRBD1 (5 bases). CDR3 size: 14 residues. Trimming stripped 2 bases from V and 2 bases from J, with 7 bases between. Germline-derived CDR1 and CDR2 are SEHNR and FQNEAQ (reference sequence). CDR3 sequence (DNA): TGTGCCAGCAGCTTATCAGGGCCCTACAATGAGCAGTTCTTC. Protein product: CASSLSGPYNEQFF.

In nucleotides, the CDR3 is TGTGCCACCAGCAGAGCCCGACAGGACCGAGATACGCAGTATTTT. The encoded protein is CATSRARQDRDTQYF. The chain has TRBV15 and TRBJ2-3; maybe TRBD1 (6 bases). Germline-derived CDR1 and CDR2 are LNHNV and YYDKDF (reference sequence). The CDR3 is made up of 15 amino acids. Trimming removed 1 base from V and 5 bases from J, with 13 bases in between.

This clone showed up just once. The chain uses TRBV5-4 and TRBJ2-2; no clear D. Germline V lookup: CDR1 SGHNT, CDR2 YYREEE (reference sequence). The CDR3 spans 11 residues. The V end was cut by 2 bases, the J end by 7 bases, with 3 bases between. CDR3 DNA: TGTGCCAGCAGCTTCGGCGGGGAGCTGTTTTTT. It codes for CASSFGGELFF.

The chain recombines TRBV7-5 with TRBJ1-1; the D call in the table, TRBD1, was not verified against the DNA. TRBV7-5 is reported as a pseudogene. This CDR3 spans 18 amino acids. CDR3 in amino acids: CARSLVLTQTGENTEAFF. DNA for the CDR3: TGTGCCAGAAGCTTAGTCCTTACCCAGACAGGGGAGAACACTGAAGCTTTCTTT.

The chain combines TRBV4-2 with TRBJ2-5, with TRBD1 matching over 11 bases. Germline lookup yields CDR1 LGHNA and CDR2 YNFKEQ. V gave up 5 bases and J gave up 3 bases; unmatched junction bases: 11. This CDR3 is 17 amino acids long. The CDR3 loop reads CASSSNGGQGGKETQYF. The DNA of the CDR3 is TGTGCCAGCAGCTCGAACGGGGGACAGGGGGGAAAAGAGACCCAGTACTTC.

The chain uses TRBV7-6 and TRBJ2-1, with TRBD2 identical over 9 bases. V was clipped by 4 bases and J by 2 bases; unmatched bases: 12. Germline CDR1 is SGHVS and CDR2 is FNYEAQ. The CDR3 runs to 18 residues. The CDR3 loop reads CASSSPASGAAPYNEQFF. For the CDR3, the DNA is TGTGCCAGCAGCTCCCCCGCTAGCGGGGCTGCTCCCTACAATGAGCAGTTCTTC.

This clone was recorded at least ten times. The chain combines TRBV10-1 with TRBJ2-1, with 10 bases aligning to TRBD2. CDR1 WNHNN and CDR2 SYGVQD come from the germline V gene (reference sequence). V gave up 8 bases and J gave up 8 bases; unmatched junction bases: 6. The CDR3 loop spans 13 amino acids. The CDR3 reads CASGSGRLDEQFF. As DNA, the CDR3 is TGCGCCAGCGGTAGCGGGAGGTTGGATGAGCAGTTCTTC.

The rearrangement links TRBV7-2 to TRBJ2-7; maybe TRBD2 (7 bases). The CDR3 runs 14 residues. CDR1 SGHTA and CDR2 FQGNSA come from the germline V gene. Trimming took off 5 bases at V and 5 bases at J, with 16 bases between the two ends. The CDR3 nucleotides are TGTGCCAGCAGCATACCGGGGGGCGCCCACGAGCAGTACTTC. Its translation is CASSIPGGAHEQYF.

The V and J genes are TRBV10-3 and TRBJ1-1, with D maybe TRBD1 (6 bases). Looked up from germline, CDR1 is ENHRY and CDR2 is SYGVKD. The CDR3 is 15 amino acids. Trimming removed 0 bases at V and 1 base at J, with 9 bases between. The DNA of the CDR3 is TGTGCCATCAGTGAGTCGGGCAGGGGGAACACTGAAGCTTTCTTT. Amino acids: CAISESGRGNTEAFF.

The V call is TRBV6-1, the J call TRBJ2-7; 8 bases map to TRBD1. The CDR3 runs 16 residues. The germline V gene encodes CDR1 MNHNS and CDR2 SASEGT. Germline trimming cut 0 bases from V and 3 bases from J; bases unmatched to any gene: 7. The CDR3: CASSEADRGSLYEQYF. CDR3 in DNA: TGTGCCAGCAGTGAAGCTGACAGGGGATCCCTCTACGAGCAGTACTTC.

This rearrangement joins TRBV21-1 to TRBJ1-4; no DNA check was done on the table's D call, TRBD1. TRBV21-1 is termed a pseudogene. The CDR3 spans 19 residues. The CDR3 protein is CASSKGGLAAQATNEKLFF. In DNA form, the CDR3 reads TGTGCCAGCAGCAAAGGGGGCTTGGCAGCTCAGGCAACTAATGAAAAACTGTTTTTT.

The V gene is TRBV11-2, the J gene TRBJ2-7; 11 bases fit TRBD1. Germline loops: CDR1 SGHAT, CDR2 FQNNGV. This CDR3 is 15 amino acids long. Trimming removed 4 bases from V and 4 bases from J; junction bases left unmatched: 6. The DNA of the CDR3 is TGTGCCAGCAGCTCCCCCGGGACAGGGGGTTACGAGCAGTACTTC. Amino acids: CASSSPGTGGYEQYF. Together with reference TRBV11-2 and TRBJ2-7, the CDR3 gives the full variable domain: EAGVAQSPRYKIIEKRQSVAFWCNPISGHATLYWYQQILGQGPKLLIQFQNNGVVDDSQLPKDRFSAERLKGVDSTLKIQPAKLEDSAVYLCASSSPGTGGYEQYFGPGTRLTVT.

This clone was recorded once. The V and J genes are TRBV5-6 and TRBJ1-2; the D gene is possibly TRBD1 (6 bases). V shed 4 bases and J shed 4 bases, with 11 bases lying between them. Germline values: CDR1 SGHDT, CDR2 YYEEEE. The CDR3 has 13 residues. This CDR3 reads CASSGDILYGYTF. Here the CDR3 DNA reads TGTGCCAGCAGCGGGGACATCCTCTATGGCTACACCTTC.

This sequence joins TRBV7-8 and TRBJ2-7; the match to TRBD2 covers 7 bases. Germline V gives CDR1 SGHVS, CDR2 FQNEAQ. J gave up 6 bases and V 1 base, and 9 bases lay outside the gene matches. The CDR3 spans 15 residues. The CDR3 loop is CASSLVTGGVSEQYF. The CDR3 nucleotides read TGTGCCAGCAGCTTAGTGACGGGAGGCGTCAGCGAGCAGTACTTC.

The gene calls are TRBV25-1 and TRBJ1-2; the D gene is possibly TRBD1 (5 bases). The V end was cut by 6 bases, the J end by 4 bases, with 12 bases between. The CDR3 consists of 13 residues. From germline, CDR1 is MGHDK and CDR2 SYGVNS. The CDR3 sequence: CASSSRDLYGYTF. The CDR3 DNA sequence: TGTGCCAGCAGCTCCAGGGATCTCTATGGCTACACCTTC.

The CDR3 reads CASSEYGGGTGELFF. For the CDR3, the DNA is TGTGCCAGCAGTGAATACGGGGGGGGCACCGGGGAGCTGTTTTTT. The genes are TRBV2 and TRBJ2-2; 8 bases are a match to TRBD2. Germline V gives CDR1 SNHLY, CDR2 FYNNEI. This CDR3 has 15 amino acids. The V gene end was trimmed by 2 bases and the J gene end by 4 bases; junction bases not matched to a gene: 3.

The gene calls are TRBV10-3 and TRBJ1-3; 9 positions match TRBD1. The CDR3 sequence is 14 residues long. With V trimmed by 2 bases and J by 8 bases, 4 bases remained unmatched. Germline CDR1 ENHRY, CDR2 SYGVKD. The CDR3 region has the DNA TGTGCCATCAGTGAGGGACAGGGGCTTTACACCATATATTTT. Protein product: CAISEGQGLYTIYF.

The chain links TRBV4-3 to TRBJ1-2; 7 bases map to TRBD1. CDR1 is LGHNA, CDR2 YSLEER, per germline. The length of the CDR3 is 16 residues. V lost 3 bases, J lost 5 bases, and 12 bases stayed unmatched. This CDR3 reads CASSHEAGSGGYGYTF. As DNA, the CDR3 is TGCGCCAGCAGCCACGAGGCTGGGTCAGGGGGATATGGCTACACCTTC.

The chain joins TRBV6-4 to TRBJ1-1; D not certain. The CDR3 totals 13 residues. Germline lookup yields CDR1 MRHNA and CDR2 SNTAGT. Trimming left V 1 base short and J 0 bases short, with 3 bases between. The CDR3 reads CASSDFMNTEAFF. In DNA, the CDR3 is TGTGCCAGCAGTGACTTCATGAACACTGAAGCTTTCTTT.

The genes are TRBV11-2 and TRBJ2-7; 9 positions agree with TRBD1. Per the germline V gene, CDR1 is SGHAT and CDR2 is FQNNGV. V lost 3 bases to trimming and J lost 6 bases; unmatched junction nucleotides: 6. CDR3 length: 14 amino acids. CDR3 protein: CASSFPGQGVEQYF. The CDR3 DNA reads as TGTGCCAGCAGCTTTCCGGGACAGGGTGTCGAGCAGTACTTC.

The CDR3, as DNA: TGTGCCAGCAGCTCCCCCTCCGGGGGGGCAAATGGCTACACCTTC. The encoded protein is CASSSPSGGANGYTF. V gene TRBV5-6 combines with J gene TRBJ1-2; D is perhaps TRBD1 (6 bases). Trimming removed 3 bases from V and 6 bases from J, with 18 bases in between. This CDR3 has 15 residues. CDR1 and CDR2 (germline): SGHDT, YYEEEE.

The gene calls are TRBV10-2 and TRBJ2-7, with D maybe TRBD1 (5 bases). The CDR3 runs 13 residues. Trimming removed 8 bases at V and 1 base at J, with 12 bases between. Germline loops: CDR1 WSHSY, CDR2 SAAADI. The CDR3 sequence is CASRVSGSYEQYF. The CDR3 bases are TGCGCCAGCCGAGTTTCAGGGTCCTACGAGCAGTACTTC.

The chain has TRBV6-1 and TRBJ2-2; tentatively, D is TRBD2 (5 bases). CDR1 MNHNS and CDR2 SASEGT come from the germline V gene. Between the trimmed V and J ends, which lost 4 bases and 2 bases, there was a span of 8 bases. This CDR3 region has 14 residues. CDR3 in amino acids: CASSVEGNTGELFF. CDR3 sequence (DNA): TGTGCCAGCAGTGTTGAGGGTAACACCGGGGAGCTGTTTTTT.

The chain couples TRBV7-2 to TRBJ1-1; D possibly corresponds to TRBD1 (5 bases). The V end was cut by 6 bases, the J end by 1 base, with 18 bases between. The CDR3 consists of 16 residues. The germline CDR1 and CDR2 sequences are SGHTA and FQGNSA. The CDR3: CASSSGGVTRNTEAFF. DNA of the CDR3: TGTGCCAGCAGTTCCGGGGGGGTAACTAGGAACACTGAAGCTTTCTTT.